This entry is about one TCR beta chain. Only in-frame clones appear in the TCRdb table, and some are missing; sequencing was by immunoSEQ multiplex PCR. The profile shows about 70,000 clones, roughly 93% of them singletons. The data were taken from a study of technical replicates of blood from a few donors. CDR3 length equals 16 residues. The germline V gene has CDR1 MGHRA and CDR2 YSYEKL. Losses at the gene ends were 1 base for V and 7 bases for J; bases not matched to a gene: 13. The chain combines TRBV4-1 with TRBJ2-7, with TRBD1 matching 7 bases. This clonotype was obtained from a human donor in good health. The sample consisted of T cells isolated from PBMCs. CDR3 sequence reads: CASSQAIDRDFSEQYF. In DNA form, the CDR3 reads TGCGCCAGCAGCCAAGCCATAGACAGGGATTTCTCTGAGCAGTACTTC.